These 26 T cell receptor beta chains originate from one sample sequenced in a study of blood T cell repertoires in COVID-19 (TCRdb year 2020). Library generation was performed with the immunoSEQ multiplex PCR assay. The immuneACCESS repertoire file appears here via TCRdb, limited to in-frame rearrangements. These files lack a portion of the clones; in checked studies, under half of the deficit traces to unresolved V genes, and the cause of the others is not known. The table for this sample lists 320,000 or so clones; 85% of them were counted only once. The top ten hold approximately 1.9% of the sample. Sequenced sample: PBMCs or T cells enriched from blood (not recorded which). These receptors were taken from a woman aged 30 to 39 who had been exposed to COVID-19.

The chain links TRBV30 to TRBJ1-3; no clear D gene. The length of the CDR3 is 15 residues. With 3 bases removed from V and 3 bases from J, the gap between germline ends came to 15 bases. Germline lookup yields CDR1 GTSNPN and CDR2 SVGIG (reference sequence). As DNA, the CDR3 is TGTGCCTGGAGGGTTGCGGGGAACCTTGGAAACACCATATATTTT. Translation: CAWRVAGNLGNTIYF.

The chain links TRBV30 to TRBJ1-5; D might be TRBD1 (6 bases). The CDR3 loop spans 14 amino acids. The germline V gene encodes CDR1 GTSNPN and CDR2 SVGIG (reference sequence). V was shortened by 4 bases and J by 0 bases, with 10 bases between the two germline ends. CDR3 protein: CAWTGQLSNQPQHF. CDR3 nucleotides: TGTGCCTGGACGGGACAACTTAGCAATCAGCCCCAGCATTTT.

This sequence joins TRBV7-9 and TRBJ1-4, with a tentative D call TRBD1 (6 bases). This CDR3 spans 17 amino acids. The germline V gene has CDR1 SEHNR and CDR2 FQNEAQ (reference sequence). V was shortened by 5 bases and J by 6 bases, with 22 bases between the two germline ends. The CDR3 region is CASSPLDLKGVDEKLFF. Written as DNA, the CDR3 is TGTGCCAGCAGCCCTCTCGACCTAAAGGGGGTGGATGAAAAACTGTTTTTT.

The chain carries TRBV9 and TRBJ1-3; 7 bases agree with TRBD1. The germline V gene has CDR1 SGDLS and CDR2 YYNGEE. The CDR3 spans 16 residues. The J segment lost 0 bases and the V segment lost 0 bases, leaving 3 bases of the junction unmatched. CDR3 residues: CASSVAGTASGNTIYF. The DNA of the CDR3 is TGTGCCAGCAGCGTAGCTGGGACAGCCTCTGGAAACACCATATATTTT.

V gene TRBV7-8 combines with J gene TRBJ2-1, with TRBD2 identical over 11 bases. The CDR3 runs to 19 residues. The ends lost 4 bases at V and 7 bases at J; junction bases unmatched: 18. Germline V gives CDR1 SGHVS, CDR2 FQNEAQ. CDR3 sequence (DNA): TGTGCCAGCAGCTATTATAGCGGGAGGGCCAACCGAGGACCTAATGAGCAGTTCTTC. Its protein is CASSYYSGRANRGPNEQFF.

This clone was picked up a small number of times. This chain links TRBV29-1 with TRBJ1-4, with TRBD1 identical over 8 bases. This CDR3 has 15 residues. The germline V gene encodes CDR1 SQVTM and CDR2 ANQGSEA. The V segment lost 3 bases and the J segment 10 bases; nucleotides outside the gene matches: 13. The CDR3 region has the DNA TGCAGCGTTGATGGACAGGGTCGGACGGATGGAAAACTGTTTTTT. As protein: CSVDGQGRTDGKLFF.

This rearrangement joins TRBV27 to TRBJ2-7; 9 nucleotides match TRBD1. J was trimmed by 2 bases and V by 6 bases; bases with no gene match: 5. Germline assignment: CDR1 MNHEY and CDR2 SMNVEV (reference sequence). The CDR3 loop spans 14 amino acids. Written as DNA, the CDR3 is TGTGCCAGCAGCTACGGGACAGGGACCTACGAGCAGTACTTC. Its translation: CASSYGTGTYEQYF.

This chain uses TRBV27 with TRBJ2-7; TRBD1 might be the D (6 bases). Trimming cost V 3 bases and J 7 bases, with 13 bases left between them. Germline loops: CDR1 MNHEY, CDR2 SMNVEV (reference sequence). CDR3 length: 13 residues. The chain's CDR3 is CASSFQQGSEQYF. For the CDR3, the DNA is TGTGCCAGCAGTTTCCAACAGGGATCGGAGCAGTACTTC.

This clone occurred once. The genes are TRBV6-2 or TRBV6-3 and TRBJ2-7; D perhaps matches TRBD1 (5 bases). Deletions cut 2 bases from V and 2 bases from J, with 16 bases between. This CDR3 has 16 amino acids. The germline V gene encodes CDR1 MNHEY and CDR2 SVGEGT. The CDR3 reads CASSYTPPGWTYEQYF. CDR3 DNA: TGTGCCAGCAGTTACACTCCCCCAGGGTGGACCTACGAGCAGTACTTC.

CDR3 nucleotides: TGCGCCAGCAGCCAAGATAGGAGGACTAATGAAAAACTGTTTTTT. Translating gives CASSQDRRTNEKLFF. V and J are TRBV4-3 and TRBJ1-4, with D hard to call. CDR3 size: 15 residues. The V gene lost 0 bases and the J gene lost 2 bases, with 7 bases spanning the gap. CDR1 is LGHNA, CDR2 YSLEER, per germline.

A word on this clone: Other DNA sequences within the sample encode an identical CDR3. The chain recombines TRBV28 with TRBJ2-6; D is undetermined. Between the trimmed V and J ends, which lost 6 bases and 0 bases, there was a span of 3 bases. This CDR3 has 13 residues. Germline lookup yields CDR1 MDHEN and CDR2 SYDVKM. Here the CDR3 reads CASSLSGANVLTF. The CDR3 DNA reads TGTGCCAGCAGCCTCTCTGGGGCCAACGTCCTGACTTTC.

The CDR3 DNA reads as TGTGCCAGCAGTGGGGGCGGACAGGCAAATTCACCCCTCCACTTT. Amino acid sequence: CASSGGGQANSPLHF. The rearrangement links TRBV6-2 or TRBV6-3 to TRBJ1-6, with 7 bases that match TRBD1. The CDR3 is 15 amino acids. V gave up 5 bases and J gave up 7 bases; unmatched junction bases: 8. Germline V gene lookup returns CDR1 MNHEY and CDR2 SVGEGT.

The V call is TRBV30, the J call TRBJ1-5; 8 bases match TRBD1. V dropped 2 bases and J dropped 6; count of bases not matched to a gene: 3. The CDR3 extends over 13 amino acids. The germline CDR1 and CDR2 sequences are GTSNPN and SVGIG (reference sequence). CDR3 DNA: TGTGCCTGGAGTTCAACAGGGGGTCAGCCCCAGCATTTT. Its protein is CAWSSTGGQPQHF.

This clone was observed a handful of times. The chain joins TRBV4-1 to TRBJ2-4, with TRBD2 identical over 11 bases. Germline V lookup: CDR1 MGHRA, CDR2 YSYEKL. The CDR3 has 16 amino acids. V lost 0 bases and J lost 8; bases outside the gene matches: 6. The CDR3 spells CASSQESLAGGYIQYF. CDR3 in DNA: TGCGCCAGCAGCCAAGAAAGCCTAGCGGGAGGATACATTCAGTACTTC.

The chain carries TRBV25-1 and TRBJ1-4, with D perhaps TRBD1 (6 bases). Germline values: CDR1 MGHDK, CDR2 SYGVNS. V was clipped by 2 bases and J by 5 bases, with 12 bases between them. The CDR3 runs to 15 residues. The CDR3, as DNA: TGTGCCAGCAGTGAAGTGTCAGGGACAAATGAAAAACTGTTTTTT. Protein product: CASSEVSGTNEKLFF.

Here the CDR3 DNA reads TGTGCCAGTAGTAATAGACAGGGGTACTACACTGAAGCTTTCTTT. Translating gives CASSNRQGYYTEAFF. This sequence joins TRBV19 and TRBJ1-1; 8 bases are shared with TRBD1. The CDR3 consists of 15 residues. Germline CDR1 and CDR2: LNHDA and SQIVND (reference sequence). Trimming took 4 bases from V and 3 from J; bases not matched to a gene: 7.

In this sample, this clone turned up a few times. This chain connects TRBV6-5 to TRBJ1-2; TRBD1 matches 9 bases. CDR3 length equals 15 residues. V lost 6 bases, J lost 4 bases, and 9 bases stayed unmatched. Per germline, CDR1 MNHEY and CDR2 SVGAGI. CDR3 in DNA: TGTGCCAGCAGATTCGGAACAGGGGGCTTCTATGGCTACACCTTC. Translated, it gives CASRFGTGGFYGYTF.

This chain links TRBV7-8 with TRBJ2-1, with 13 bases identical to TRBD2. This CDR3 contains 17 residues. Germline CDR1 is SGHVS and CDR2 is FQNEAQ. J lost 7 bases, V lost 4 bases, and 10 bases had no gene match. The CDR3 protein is CASSYSPGTSGTNEQFF. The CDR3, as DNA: TGTGCCAGCAGCTATTCTCCCGGGACTAGCGGGACTAATGAGCAGTTCTTC.

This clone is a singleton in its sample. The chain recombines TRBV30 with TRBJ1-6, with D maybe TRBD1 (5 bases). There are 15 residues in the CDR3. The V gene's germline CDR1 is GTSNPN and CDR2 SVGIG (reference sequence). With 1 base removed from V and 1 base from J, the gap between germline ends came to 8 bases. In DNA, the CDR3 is TGTGCCTGGAGTGAGGGGATGTCCTATAATTCACCCCTCCACTTT. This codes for CAWSEGMSYNSPLHF.

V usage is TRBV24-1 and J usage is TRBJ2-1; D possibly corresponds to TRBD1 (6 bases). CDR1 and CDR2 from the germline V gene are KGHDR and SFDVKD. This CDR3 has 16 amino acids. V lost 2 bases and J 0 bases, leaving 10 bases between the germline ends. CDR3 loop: CATSDWQGSSYNEQFF. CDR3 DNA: TGTGCCACCAGTGATTGGCAGGGGAGCTCCTACAATGAGCAGTTCTTC.

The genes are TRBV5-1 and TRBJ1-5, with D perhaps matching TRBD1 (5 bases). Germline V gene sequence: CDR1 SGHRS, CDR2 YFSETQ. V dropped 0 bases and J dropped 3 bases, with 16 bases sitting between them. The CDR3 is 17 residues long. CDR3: CASSLGGAGYSNQPQHF. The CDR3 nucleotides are TGCGCCAGCAGCTTGGGTGGAGCAGGGTACTCCAATCAGCCCCAGCATTTT.

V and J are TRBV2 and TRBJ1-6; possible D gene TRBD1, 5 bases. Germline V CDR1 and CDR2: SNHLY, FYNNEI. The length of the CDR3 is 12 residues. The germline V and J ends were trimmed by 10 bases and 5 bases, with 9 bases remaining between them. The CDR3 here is CATAGDNSPLHF. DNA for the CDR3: TGTGCCACTGCGGGGGATAATTCACCCCTCCACTTT.

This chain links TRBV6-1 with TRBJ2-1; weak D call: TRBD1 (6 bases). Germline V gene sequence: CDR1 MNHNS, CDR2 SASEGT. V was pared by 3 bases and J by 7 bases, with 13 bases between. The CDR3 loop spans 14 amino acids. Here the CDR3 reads CASSETGIANEQFF. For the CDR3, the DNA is TGTGCCAGCAGTGAGACAGGTATAGCGAATGAGCAGTTCTTC.

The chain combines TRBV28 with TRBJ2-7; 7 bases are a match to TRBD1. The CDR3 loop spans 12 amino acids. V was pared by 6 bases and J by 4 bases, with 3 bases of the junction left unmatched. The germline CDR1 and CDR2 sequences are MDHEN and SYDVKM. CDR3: CASRTQGYEQYF. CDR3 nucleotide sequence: TGTGCCAGCAGAACACAGGGGTACGAGCAGTACTTC. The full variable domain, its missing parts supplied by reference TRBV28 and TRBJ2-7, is DVKVTQSSRYLVKRTGEKVFLECVQDMDHENMFWYRQDPGLGLRLIYFSYDVKMKEKGDIPEGYSVSREKKERFSLILESASTNQTSMYLCASRTQGYEQYFGPGTRLTVT.

DNA of the CDR3: TGCGCCAGCAGCCTCCGCGCGGGAGGCGCAGATACGCAGTATTTT. Amino acids: CASSLRAGGADTQYF. The gene calls are TRBV5-1 and TRBJ2-3; TRBD2 agrees at 8 bases. The CDR3 loop spans 15 amino acids. J gave up 4 bases and V 4 bases, and 8 bases lay outside the gene matches. Germline CDR1 SGHRS, CDR2 YFSETQ.

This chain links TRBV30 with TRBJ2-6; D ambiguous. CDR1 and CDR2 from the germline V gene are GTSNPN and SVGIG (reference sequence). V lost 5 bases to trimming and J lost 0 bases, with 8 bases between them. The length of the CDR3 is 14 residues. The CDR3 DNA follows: TGTGCCTGGCAGGTCCTCTCTGGGGCCAACGTCCTGACTTTC. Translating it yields CAWQVLSGANVLTF.